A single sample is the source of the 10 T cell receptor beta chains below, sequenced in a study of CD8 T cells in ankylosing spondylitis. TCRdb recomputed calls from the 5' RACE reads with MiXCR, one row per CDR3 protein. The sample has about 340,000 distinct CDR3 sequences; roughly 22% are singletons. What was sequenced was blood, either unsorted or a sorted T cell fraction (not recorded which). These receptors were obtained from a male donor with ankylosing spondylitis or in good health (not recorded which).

CDR3 protein: CASSASSEAGGKETQYF. CDR3 sequence (DNA): TGTGCCAGCAGCGCAAGTAGCGAAGCGGGGGGGAAAGAGACCCAGTACTTC. The chain has TRBV9 and TRBJ2-5; 10 bases line up with TRBD2. There are 17 residues in the CDR3. The V gene's germline CDR1 is SGDLS and CDR2 YYNGEE. Trimming took 3 bases from V and 3 from J; bases not matched to a gene: 11.

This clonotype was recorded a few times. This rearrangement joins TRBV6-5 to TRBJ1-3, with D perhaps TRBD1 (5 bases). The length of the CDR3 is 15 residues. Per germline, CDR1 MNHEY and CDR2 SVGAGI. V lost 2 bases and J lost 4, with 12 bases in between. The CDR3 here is CASSYGAGLGNTIYF. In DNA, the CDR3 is TGTGCCAGCAGTTACGGGGCAGGGCTGGGAAACACCATATATTTT.

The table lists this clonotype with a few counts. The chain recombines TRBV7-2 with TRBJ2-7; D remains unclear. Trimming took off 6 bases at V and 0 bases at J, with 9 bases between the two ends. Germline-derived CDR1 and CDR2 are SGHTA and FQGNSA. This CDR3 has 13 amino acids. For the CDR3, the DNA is TGTGCCAGCAGATCCAGAGTCTCCTACGAGCAGTACTTC. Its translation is CASRSRVSYEQYF. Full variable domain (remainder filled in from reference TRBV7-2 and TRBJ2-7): GAGVSQSPSNKVTEKGKDVELRCDPISGHTALYWYRQSLGQGLEFLIYFQGNSAPDKSGLPSDRFSAERTGGSVSTLTIQRTQQEDSAVYLCASRSRVSYEQYFGPGTRLTVT.

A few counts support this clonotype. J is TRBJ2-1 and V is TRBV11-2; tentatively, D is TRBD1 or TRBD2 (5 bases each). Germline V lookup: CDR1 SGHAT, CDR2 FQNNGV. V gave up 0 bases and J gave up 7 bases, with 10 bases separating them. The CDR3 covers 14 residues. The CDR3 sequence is CASSLEWGLNEQFF. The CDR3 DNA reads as TGTGCCAGCAGCTTAGAATGGGGGTTGAATGAGCAGTTCTTC.

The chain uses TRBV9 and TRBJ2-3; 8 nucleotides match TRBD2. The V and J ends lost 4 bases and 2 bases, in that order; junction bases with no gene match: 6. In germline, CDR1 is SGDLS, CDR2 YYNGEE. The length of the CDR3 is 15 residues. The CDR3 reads CASSPRGGTTDTQYF. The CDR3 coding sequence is TGTGCCAGCAGCCCCCGGGGGGGGACCACAGATACGCAGTATTTT.

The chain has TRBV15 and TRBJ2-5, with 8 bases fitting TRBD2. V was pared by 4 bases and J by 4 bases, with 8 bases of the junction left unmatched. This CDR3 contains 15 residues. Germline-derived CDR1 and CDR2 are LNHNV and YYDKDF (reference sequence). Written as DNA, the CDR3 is TGTGCCACCAGCAAATCGGGGGGGGCAGGAGAGACCCAGTACTTC. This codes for CATSKSGGAGETQYF.

CDR3 sequence reads: CASSQGGTGINEQFF. The CDR3 nucleotides are TGTGCCAGCAGTCAGGGGGGGACAGGGATCAATGAGCAGTTCTTC. This chain uses TRBV6-1 with TRBJ2-1; 9 nucleotides line up with TRBD1. With 5 bases clipped from V and 6 bases from J, the junction kept 8 bases outside the gene matches. CDR1 is MNHNS, CDR2 SASEGT, per germline. The CDR3 is made up of 15 amino acids.

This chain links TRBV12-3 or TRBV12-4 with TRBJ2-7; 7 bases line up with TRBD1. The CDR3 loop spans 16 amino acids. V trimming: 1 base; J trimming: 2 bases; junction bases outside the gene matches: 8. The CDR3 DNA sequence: TGTGCCAGCAGTTTAGGGTGGGCAGGGGGAACCTACGAGCAGTACTTC. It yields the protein CASSLGWAGGTYEQYF.

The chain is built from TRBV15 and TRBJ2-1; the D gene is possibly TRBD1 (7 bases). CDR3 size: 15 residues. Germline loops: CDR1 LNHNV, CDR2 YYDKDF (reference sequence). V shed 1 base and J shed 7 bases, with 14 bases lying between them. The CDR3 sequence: CATSRVDRAGNEQFF. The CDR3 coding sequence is TGTGCCACCAGCAGAGTTGACAGGGCGGGGAATGAGCAGTTCTTC. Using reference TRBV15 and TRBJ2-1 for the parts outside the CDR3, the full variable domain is DAMVIQNPRYQVTQFGKPVTLSCSQTLNHNVMYWYQQKSSQAPKLLFHYYDKDFNNEADTPDNFQSRRPNTSFCFLDIRSPGLGDTAMYLCATSRVDRAGNEQFFGPGTRLTVL.

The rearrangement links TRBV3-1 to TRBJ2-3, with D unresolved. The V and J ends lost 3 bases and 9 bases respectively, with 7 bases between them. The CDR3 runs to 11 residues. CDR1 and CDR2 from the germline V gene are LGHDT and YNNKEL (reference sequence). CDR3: CASSHPPTQYF. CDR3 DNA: TGTGCCAGCAGCCACCCCCCGACGCAGTATTTT.